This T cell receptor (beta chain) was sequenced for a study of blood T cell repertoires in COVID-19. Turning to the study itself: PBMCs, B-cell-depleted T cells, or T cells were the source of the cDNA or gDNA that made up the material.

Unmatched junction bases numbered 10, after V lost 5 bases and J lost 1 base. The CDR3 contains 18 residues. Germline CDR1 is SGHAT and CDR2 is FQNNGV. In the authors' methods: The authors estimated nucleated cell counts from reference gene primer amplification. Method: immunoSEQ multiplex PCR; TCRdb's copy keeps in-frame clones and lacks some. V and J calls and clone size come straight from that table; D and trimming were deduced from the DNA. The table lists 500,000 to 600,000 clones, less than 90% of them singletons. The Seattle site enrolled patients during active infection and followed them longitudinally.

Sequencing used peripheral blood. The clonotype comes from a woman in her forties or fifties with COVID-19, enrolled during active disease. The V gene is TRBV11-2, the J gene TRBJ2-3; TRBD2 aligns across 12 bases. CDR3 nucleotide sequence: TGTGCCAGCAGCCTCGGACTAGCGGGAACTTACCGCACAGATACGCAGTATTTT. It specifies CASSLGLAGTYRTDTQYF.